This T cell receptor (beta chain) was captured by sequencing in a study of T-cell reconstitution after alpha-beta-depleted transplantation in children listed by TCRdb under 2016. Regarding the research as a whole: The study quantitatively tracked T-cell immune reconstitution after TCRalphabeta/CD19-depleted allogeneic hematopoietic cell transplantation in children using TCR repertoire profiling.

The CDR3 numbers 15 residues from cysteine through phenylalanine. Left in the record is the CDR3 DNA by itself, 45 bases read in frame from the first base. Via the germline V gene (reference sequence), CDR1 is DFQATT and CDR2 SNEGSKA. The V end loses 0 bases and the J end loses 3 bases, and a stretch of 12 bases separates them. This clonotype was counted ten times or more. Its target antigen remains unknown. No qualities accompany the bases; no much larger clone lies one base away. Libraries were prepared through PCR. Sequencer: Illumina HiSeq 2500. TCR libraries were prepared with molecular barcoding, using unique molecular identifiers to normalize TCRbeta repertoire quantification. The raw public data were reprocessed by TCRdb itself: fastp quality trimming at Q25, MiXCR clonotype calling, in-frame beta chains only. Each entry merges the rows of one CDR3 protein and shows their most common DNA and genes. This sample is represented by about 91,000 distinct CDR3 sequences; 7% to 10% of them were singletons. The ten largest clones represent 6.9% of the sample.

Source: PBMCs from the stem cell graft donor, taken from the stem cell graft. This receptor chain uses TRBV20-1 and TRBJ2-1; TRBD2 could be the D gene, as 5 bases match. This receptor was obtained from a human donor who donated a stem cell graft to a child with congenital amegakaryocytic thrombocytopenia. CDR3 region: CSARETRSGYNEQFF. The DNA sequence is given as TGCAGTGCTAGAGAAACTAGATCTGGCTACAATGAGCAGTTCTTC.